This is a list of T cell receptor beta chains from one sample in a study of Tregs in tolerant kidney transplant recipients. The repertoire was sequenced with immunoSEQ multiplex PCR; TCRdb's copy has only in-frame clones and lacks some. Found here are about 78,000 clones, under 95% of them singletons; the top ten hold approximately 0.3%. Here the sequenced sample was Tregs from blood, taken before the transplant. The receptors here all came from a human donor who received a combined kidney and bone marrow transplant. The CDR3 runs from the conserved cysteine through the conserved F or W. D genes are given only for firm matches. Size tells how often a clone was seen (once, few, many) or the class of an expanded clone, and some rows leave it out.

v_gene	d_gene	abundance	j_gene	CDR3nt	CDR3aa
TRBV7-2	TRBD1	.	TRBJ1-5	TGTGCCAGCAGTTCCGGACAGGGGGAACAGCCCCAGCATTTT	CASSSGQGEQPQHF
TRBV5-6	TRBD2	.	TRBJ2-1	TGTGCCAGCAGCCAGCTGGGGACTAGCGGGAGGAATGAGCAGTTCTTC	CASSQLGTSGRNEQFF
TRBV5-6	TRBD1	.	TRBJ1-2	TGTGCCAGCAGCTTAAGACAGGGCCTCTATGGCTACACCTTC	CASSLRQGLYGYTF
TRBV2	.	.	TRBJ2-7	TGTGCCAGCAGACAGGAAGCCGACGAGCAGTACTTC	CASRQEADEQYF
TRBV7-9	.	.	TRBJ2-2	TGTGCCAGCAGCTTAGCGATGGGGAACGGGGAGCTGTTTTTT	CASSLAMGNGELFF
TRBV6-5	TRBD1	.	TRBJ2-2	TGTGCCAGCAGTTATAGAAACAGGGGAGACACCGGGGAGCTGTTTTTT	CASSYRNRGDTGELFF
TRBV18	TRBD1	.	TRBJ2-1	TGTGCCAGCTCACCTTCGACAGGGGGTTACTACAATGAGCAGTTCTTC	CASSPSTGGYYNEQFF
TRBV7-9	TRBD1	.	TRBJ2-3	TGTGCCAGCAGCTTAGGGCAGGGGGTGTCGAATTTT	CASSLGQGVSNF
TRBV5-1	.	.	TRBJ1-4	TGCGCCAGCAGCTTGGTGAGGGGAACTAATGAAAAACTGTTTTTT	CASSLVRGTNEKLFF
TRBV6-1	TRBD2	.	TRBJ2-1	TGTGCCAGCAGGCGACTAGCTGGTGGCCCCAATGAGCAGTTCTTC	CASRRLAGGPNEQFF
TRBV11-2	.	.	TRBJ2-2	TGTGCCAGCAGCTTACAACAGTTGACCGGGGAGCTGTTTTTT	CASSLQQLTGELFF
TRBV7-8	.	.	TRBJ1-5	TGTGCCAGCAGCTTAGCGGTCGGCCAGACCTTAAATCAGCCCCAGCATTTT	CASSLAVGQTLNQPQHF
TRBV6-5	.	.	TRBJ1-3	TGTGCCAGCAGTTACTCTTGGGGCAACTCTGGAAACACCATATATTTT	CASSYSWGNSGNTIYF
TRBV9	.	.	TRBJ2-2	TGTGCCAGCAGCGTAGAACATTACACCGGGGAGCTGTTTTTT	CASSVEHYTGELFF
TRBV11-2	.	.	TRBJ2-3	TGTGCCAGCAGCCCCCCCGGCCGCACAGATACGCAGTATTTT	CASSPPGRTDTQYF
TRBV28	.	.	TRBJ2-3	TGTGCCAGCAGAACCCCGGGGGATACGCAGTATTTT	CASRTPGDTQYF
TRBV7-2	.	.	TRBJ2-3	TGTGCCAGCAGCTTAGGACTCGGGAGTGCCACAGATACGCAGTATTTT	CASSLGLGSATDTQYF
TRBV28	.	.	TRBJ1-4	TGTGCCAGCAGTTTGGCGGCTCGAGGGAATAATGAAAAACTGTTTTTT	CASSLAARGNNEKLFF
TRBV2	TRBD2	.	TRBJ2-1	TGTGCCAGCAGTGATGCTAGCGGGCGCAATGAGCAGTTCTTC	CASSDASGRNEQFF
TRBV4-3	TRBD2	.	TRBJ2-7	TGCGCCAGCAGCCACAGTAGCGGGAGTTCCTACGAGCAGTACTTC	CASSHSSGSSYEQYF
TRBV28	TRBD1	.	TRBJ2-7	TGTGCCAGCAGTTCCATAGGGACAGGGGGCTACGAGCAGTACTTC	CASSSIGTGGYEQYF
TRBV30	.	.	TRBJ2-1	TGTGCCTTTTGGAGGGGGACACCCAATGAGCAGTTCTTC	CAFWRGTPNEQFF
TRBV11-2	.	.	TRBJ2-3	TGTGCCAGCAGCTTAATATGGGGGAGTACAGATACGCAGTATTTT	CASSLIWGSTDTQYF
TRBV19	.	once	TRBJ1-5	TGTGCCACCAGACAGAGTTTTAGCAATCAGCCCCAGCATTTT	CATRQSFSNQPQHF
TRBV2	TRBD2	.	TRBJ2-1	TGTGCCAGCAGTGGGGGGGGGACTAGCGGGGATACGCAGTTCTTC	CASSGGGTSGDTQFF
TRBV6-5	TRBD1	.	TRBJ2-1	TGTGCCAGCAGTTATCGACAGGGGCTCTACAATGAGCAGTTCTTC	CASSYRQGLYNEQFF
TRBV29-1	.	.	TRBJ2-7	TGCAGCGTTGAAGGCGTAGGCTACGAGCAGTACTTC	CSVEGVGYEQYF
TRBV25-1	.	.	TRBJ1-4	TGTGCCAGCAGTGCCCTGGGCGCAGTTACGAATGAAAAACTGTTTTTT	CASSALGAVTNEKLFF
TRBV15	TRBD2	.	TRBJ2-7	TGTGCCACCAGCCACCTGAGCGGGAGGCCCTTCTACGAGCAGTACTTC	CATSHLSGRPFYEQYF
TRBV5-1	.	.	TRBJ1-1	TGCGCCAGCAGCTTGGACCGGACTGAAGCTTTCTTT	CASSLDRTEAFF
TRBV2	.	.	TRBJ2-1	TGTGCCAGCAGTGGGGGGAGTGAGCAGTTCTTC	CASSGGSEQFF
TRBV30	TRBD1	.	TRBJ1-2	TGTGCCTGGACTAAGACAGGGCCCCTGGAGTATGGCTACACCTTC	CAWTKTGPLEYGYTF
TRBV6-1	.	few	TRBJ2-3	TGTGCCAGCAGTCCTTCGTGGGCAAGCACAGATACGCAGTATTTT	CASSPSWASTDTQYF
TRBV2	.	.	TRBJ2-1	TGTGCCAGCAGTGCCTCGGGACCCAGAGGAGGGTTCTTC	CASSASGPRGGFF
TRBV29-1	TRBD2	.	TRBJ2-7	TGCAGCGCCCGGACTAGCGGGAGCAACGAGCAGTACTTC	CSARTSGSNEQYF
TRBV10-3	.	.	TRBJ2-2	TGTGCCACCACTCCAGGCGTAGCGAGGAACACCGGGGAGCTGTTTTTT	CATTPGVARNTGELFF
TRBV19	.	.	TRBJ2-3	TGTGCCAGTAGCAAAAGGGCGGATACGCAGTATTTT	CASSKRADTQYF
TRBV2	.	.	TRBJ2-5	TGTGCCAGCAGTGAACGGGGGAGAGAGACCCAGTACTTC	CASSERGRETQYF
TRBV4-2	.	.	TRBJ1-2	TGTGCCAGCAGCCAAGATTCGTTCACCAACTATGGCTACACCTTC	CASSQDSFTNYGYTF
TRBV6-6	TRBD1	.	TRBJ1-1	TGTGCCAGCAGTAGCCTACAGGGGTTGGGCACTGAAGCTTTCTTT	CASSSLQGLGTEAFF
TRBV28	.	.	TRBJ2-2	TGTGCCAGCAGCGTAACAGACACCGGGGAGCTGTTTTTT	CASSVTDTGELFF
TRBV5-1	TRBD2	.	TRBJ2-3	TGCGCCAGCAGCGACACCGGGACTAGAGCAGATACGCAGTATTTT	CASSDTGTRADTQYF
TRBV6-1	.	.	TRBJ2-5	TGTGCCAGCAGTGCGATAGAGACCCAGTACTTC	CASSAIETQYF
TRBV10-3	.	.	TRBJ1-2	TGTGCCATCAGTGAGTCTCGGGAAGGGGAGGCTGGCTACACCTTC	CAISESREGEAGYTF
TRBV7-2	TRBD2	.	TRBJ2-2	TGTGCCAGCAGCCCACAAGGACTAGCGGGGCTGAACACCGGGGAGCTGTTTTTT	CASSPQGLAGLNTGELFF
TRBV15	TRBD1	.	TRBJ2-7	TGTGCCACCAGCATGCCGGGACAGGGGAACTACGAGCAGTACTTC	CATSMPGQGNYEQYF
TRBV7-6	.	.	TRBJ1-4	TGTGCCAGCAGCCCCGGACAGCCCGGCGGTGAAAAACTGTTTTTT	CASSPGQPGGEKLFF
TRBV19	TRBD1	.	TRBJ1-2	TGTGCCAGTAGTATAGGGACAGGCGGCTATGGCTACACCTTC	CASSIGTGGYGYTF
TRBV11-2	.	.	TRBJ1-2	TGTGCCAGCAGCCCCCTAGGGCTCTATGGCTACACCTTC	CASSPLGLYGYTF
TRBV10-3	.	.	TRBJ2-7	TGTGCCATCAGTGAGACGGGTTTCACCTACGAGCAGTACTTC	CAISETGFTYEQYF
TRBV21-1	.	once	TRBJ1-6	TGTGCCAGCAGGGTGGGAGTAGCTACACATACTCATAATTCACCCCTCCACTTT	CASRVGVATHTHNSPLHF
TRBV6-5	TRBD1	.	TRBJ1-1	TGTGCCAGCAAGGTCCGGACAGGGCGGACTGAAGCTTTCTTT	CASKVRTGRTEAFF
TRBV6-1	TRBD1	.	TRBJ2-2	TGTGCCAGCAGAGGGCAGGGGGACACCGGGGAGCTGTTTTTT	CASRGQGDTGELFF